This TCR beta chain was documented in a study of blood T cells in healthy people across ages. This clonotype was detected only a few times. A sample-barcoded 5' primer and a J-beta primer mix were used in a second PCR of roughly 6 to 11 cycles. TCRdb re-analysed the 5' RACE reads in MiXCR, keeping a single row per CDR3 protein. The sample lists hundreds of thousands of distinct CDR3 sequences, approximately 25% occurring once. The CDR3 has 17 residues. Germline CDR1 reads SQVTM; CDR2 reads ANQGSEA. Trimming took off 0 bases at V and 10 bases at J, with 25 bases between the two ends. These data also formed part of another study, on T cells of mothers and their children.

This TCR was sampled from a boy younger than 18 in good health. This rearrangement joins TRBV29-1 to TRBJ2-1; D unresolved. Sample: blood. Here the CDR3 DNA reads TGCAGCGTTGAAGAGTACATGAGACCCGCTCATGTGTCGGAGCAGTTCTTC. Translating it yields CSVEEYMRPAHVSEQFF.